This TCR beta chain was found in a study of OX40 agonist ivuxolimab in advanced cancers. The overall study: The dose-escalation cohort had hepatocellular carcinoma, melanoma, renal cell or head and neck cancer. The study reported partial responses in three patients: one hepatocellular carcinoma, two cutaneous melanoma.

On this clone: What it binds is not known.

General study points: At 0.1 to 3.0 mg/kg and by week 6, CD4+ and CD8+ T cells in the blood had expanded clonally.

The table came from immunoSEQ multiplex PCR; TCRdb's copy has only in-frame clones and leaves some out. The data contain just over 80,000 clones, over 75% of them seen just once; the ten biggest clones take up more than 0.3%. The CDR3 runs to 16 residues. V was clipped by 4 bases and J by 6 bases; unmatched bases: 10. Germline loops: CDR1 SGDLS, CDR2 YYNGEE. The TCR originated in an adult with an advanced solid tumor such as melanoma, head and neck, liver or kidney cancer. The sequencing used CD4+ or CD8+ T cells sorted from blood, collected in a trial of the OX40 agonist ivuxolimab. The J gene is TRBJ2-2, the V gene TRBV9; 9 bases line up with TRBD2. CDR3: CASSTRDSGSSGELFF. The CDR3 DNA follows: TGTGCCAGCAGCACTCGGGATAGCGGGAGTTCCGGGGAGCTGTTTTTT.